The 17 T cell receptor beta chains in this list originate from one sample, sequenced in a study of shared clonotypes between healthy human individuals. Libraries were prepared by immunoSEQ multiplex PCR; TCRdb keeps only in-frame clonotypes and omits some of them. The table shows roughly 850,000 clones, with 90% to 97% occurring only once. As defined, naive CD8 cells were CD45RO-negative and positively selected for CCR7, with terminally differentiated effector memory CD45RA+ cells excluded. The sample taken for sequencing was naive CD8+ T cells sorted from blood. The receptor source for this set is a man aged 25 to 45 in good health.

CDR3 nucleotide sequence: TGCGCCAGCAGCTTGGTTCAGGGGCGTATGGAAAAACTGTTTTTT. Residues: CASSLVQGRMEKLFF. The chain carries TRBV5-1 and TRBJ1-4, with D possibly matching TRBD1 (6 bases). Germline V gene data show CDR1 as SGHRS and CDR2 as YFSETQ. CDR3 size: 15 residues. The ends were cut back, 0 bases at V and 8 bases at J, with 14 bases in the middle. The complete variable domain, with remaining parts taken from reference TRBV5-1 and TRBJ1-4, reads KAGVTQTPRYLIKTRGQQVTLSCSPISGHRSVSWYQQTPGQGLQFLFEYFSETQRNKGNFPGRFSGRQFSNSRSEMNVSTLELGDSALYLCASSLVQGRMEKLFFGSGTQLSVL.

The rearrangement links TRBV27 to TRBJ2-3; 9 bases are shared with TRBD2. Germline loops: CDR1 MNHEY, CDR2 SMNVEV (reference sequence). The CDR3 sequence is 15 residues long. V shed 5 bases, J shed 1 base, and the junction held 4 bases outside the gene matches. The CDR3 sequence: CASSDRTSGTDTQYF. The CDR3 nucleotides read TGTGCCAGCAGTGACCGGACTAGCGGCACAGATACGCAGTATTTT.

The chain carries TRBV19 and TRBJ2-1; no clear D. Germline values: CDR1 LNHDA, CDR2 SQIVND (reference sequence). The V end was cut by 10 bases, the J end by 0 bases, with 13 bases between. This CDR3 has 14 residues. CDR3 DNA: TGTGCCATTTCGGCAGGCTACTCCTACAATGAGCAGTTCTTC. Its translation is CAISAGYSYNEQFF.

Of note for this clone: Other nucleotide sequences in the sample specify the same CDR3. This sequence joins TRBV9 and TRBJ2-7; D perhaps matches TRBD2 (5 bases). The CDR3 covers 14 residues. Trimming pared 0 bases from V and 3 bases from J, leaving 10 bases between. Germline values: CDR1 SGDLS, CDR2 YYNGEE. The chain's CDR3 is CASSVVAGDYEQYF. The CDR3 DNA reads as TGTGCCAGCAGCGTAGTTGCGGGTGACTACGAGCAGTACTTC.

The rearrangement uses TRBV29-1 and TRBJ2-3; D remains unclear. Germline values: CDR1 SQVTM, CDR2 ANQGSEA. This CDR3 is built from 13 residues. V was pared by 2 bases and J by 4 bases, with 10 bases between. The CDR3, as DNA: TGCAGCGTTGAAAGGGTAGAGGCAGATACGCAGTATTTT. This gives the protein CSVERVEADTQYF.

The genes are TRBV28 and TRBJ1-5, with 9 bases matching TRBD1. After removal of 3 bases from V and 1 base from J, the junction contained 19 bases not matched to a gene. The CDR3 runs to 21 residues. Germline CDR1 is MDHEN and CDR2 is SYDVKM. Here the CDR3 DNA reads TGTGCCAGCAGTTTGTGGGGGGATGGGACAGGGAGGTTTAGGAGCAATCAGCCCCAGCATTTT. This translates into CASSLWGDGTGRFRSNQPQHF.

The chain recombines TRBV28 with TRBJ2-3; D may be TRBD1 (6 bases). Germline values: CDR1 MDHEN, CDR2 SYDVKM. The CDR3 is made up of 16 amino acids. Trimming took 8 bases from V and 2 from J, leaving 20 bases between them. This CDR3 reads CASRKVRTAFTDTQYF. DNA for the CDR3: TGTGCCAGCCGCAAAGTTCGGACAGCCTTCACAGATACGCAGTATTTT.

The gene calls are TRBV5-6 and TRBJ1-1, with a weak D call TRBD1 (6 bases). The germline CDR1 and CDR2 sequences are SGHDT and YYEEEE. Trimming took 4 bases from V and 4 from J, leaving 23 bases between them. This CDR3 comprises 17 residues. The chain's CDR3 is CASSAPSLQGTGTEAFF. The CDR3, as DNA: TGTGCCAGCAGCGCTCCCAGTCTTCAGGGGACGGGCACTGAAGCTTTCTTT.

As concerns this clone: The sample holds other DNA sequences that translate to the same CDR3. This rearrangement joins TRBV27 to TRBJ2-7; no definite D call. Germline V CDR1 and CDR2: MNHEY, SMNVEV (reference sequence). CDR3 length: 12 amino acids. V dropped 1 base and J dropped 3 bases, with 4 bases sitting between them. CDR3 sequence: CASSLLGYEQYF. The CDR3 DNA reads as TGTGCCAGCAGTTTATTAGGCTACGAGCAGTACTTC.

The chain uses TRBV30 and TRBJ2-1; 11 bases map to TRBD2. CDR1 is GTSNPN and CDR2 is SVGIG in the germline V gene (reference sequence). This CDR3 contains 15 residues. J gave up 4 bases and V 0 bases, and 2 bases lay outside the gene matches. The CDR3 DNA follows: TGTGCCTGGAGTGTCACTAGCGGGAGTTACAATGAGCAGTTCTTC. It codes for CAWSVTSGSYNEQFF.

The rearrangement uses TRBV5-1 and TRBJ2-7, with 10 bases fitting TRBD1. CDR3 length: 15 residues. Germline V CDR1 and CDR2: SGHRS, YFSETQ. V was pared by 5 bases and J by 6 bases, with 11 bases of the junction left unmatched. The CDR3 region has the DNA TGCGCCAGCAGAGTAGACAGGGGGCTAGTACGCGAGCAGTACTTC. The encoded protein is CASRVDRGLVREQYF.

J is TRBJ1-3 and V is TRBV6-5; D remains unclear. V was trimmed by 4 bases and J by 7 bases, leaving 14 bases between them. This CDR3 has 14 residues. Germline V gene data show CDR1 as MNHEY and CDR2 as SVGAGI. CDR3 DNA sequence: TGTGCCAGCAGTTCGGGAAGTTCTCGGAACACCATATATTTT. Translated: CASSSGSSRNTIYF.

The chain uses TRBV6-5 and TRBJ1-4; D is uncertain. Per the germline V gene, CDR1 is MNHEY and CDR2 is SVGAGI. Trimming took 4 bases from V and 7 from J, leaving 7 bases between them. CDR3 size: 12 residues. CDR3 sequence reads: CASSSDREKLFF. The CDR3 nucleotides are TGTGCCAGCAGTTCGGATCGTGAAAAACTGTTTTTT.

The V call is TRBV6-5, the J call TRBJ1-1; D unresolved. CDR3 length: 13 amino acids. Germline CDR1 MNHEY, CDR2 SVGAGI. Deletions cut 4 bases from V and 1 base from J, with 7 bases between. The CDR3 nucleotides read TGTGCCAGCAGTTTAAGGGAGAACACTGAAGCTTTCTTT. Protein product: CASSLRENTEAFF.

Written as DNA, the CDR3 is TGTGCCAGCAGCGTGGGGACTAGCGGAGCCTACGAGCAGTACTTC. Translation: CASSVGTSGAYEQYF. The chain links TRBV9 to TRBJ2-5; TRBD2 agrees at 11 bases. TRBJ2-7 matches the DNA end more closely, so the J call is doubtful. The CDR3 covers 15 residues. The germline V gene encodes CDR1 SGDLS and CDR2 YYNGEE.

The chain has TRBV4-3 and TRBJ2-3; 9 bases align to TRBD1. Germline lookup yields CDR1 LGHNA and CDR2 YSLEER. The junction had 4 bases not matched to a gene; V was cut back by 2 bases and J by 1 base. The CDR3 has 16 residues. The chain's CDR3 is CASSQRQGVRTDTQYF. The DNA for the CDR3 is TGCGCCAGCAGCCAAAGACAGGGGGTACGCACAGATACGCAGTATTTT.

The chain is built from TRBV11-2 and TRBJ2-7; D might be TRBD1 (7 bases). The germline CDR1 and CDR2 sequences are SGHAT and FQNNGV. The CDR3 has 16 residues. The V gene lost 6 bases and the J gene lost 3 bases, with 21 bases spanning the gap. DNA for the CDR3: TGTGCCAGCAGGTCTCGCTTGGGCCAGGGGGGCTACGAGCAGTACTTC. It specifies CASRSRLGQGGYEQYF.